Following are 20 T cell receptor beta chains from one sample sequenced in a study of shared clonotypes between healthy human individuals (dated by TCRdb to the early 2020s). Libraries were built with the immunoSEQ multiplex PCR assay. TCRdb re-hosts the immuneACCESS table, in-frame sequences only. Its copies lack some clones; in the studies checked, an unresolved V gene accounts for under half of them, and the cause for the rest is not known. Counted in this sample were 850,000 to 1,200,000 clones; roughly 80% of them appeared once. The top ten clonotypes cover approximately 1.3% of the sample. Material for sequencing was memory CD4+ T cells sorted from blood. The cell subset or site label here, explained by the study, means: CD45RA-negative fraction. These receptors were taken from a man between 18 and 35 years old in good health.

The CDR3 DNA is TGTGCCAGCAGTTCCACGAACAATCAGCCCCAGCATTTT. It is translated as CASSSTNNQPQHF. The genes are TRBV27 and TRBJ1-5; D unclear. The germline V and J ends were trimmed by 4 bases and 3 bases, with 7 bases remaining between them. Germline assignment: CDR1 MNHEY and CDR2 SMNVEV (reference sequence). This CDR3 has 13 residues.

The chain employs TRBV6-6 and TRBJ1-2; D remains unclear. Germline-derived CDR1 and CDR2 are MNHNY and SVGAGI (reference sequence). This CDR3 is built from 13 residues. V was pared by 10 bases and J by 0 bases, with 12 bases between. CDR3 in DNA: TGTGCCACCCGGGTTCCCCCTAACTATGGCTACACCTTC. Its translation is CATRVPPNYGYTF.

In the case of this clone: This sample also contains other DNA sequences that code for the same CDR3. The CDR3 DNA is TGTGCCTGGAGCGGAGGGAGCAACTATGGCTACACCTTC. Amino acids: CAWSGGSNYGYTF. V gene TRBV30 combines with J gene TRBJ1-2; D call uncertain. Per the germline V gene, CDR1 is GTSNPN and CDR2 is SVGIG (reference sequence). V gave up 3 bases and J gave up 2 bases, with 10 bases separating them. CDR3 length: 13 amino acids.

The chain recombines TRBV5-1 with TRBJ2-1, with TRBD1 identical over 9 bases. The CDR3 has 15 amino acids. V lost 4 bases and J lost 3; bases outside the gene matches: 5. Germline loops: CDR1 SGHRS, CDR2 YFSETQ. The CDR3: CASSRGTGNYNEQFF. CDR3 nucleotides: TGCGCCAGCAGCCGAGGGACAGGGAACTACAATGAGCAGTTCTTC.

This clone was counted ten times or more. This chain uses TRBV7-8 with TRBJ1-5, with a possible D match to TRBD1 (5 bases). Trimming pared 4 bases from V and 5 bases from J, leaving 9 bases between. Germline V lookup: CDR1 SGHVS, CDR2 FQNEAQ. CDR3 length equals 13 residues. The CDR3 nucleotides read TGTGCCAGCAGCTCCCGGGGGGATCAGCCCCAGCATTTT. It encodes CASSSRGDQPQHF.

The rearrangement uses TRBV9 and TRBJ1-1; tentatively, D is TRBD1 (6 bases). The V end lost 3 bases, the J end lost 0 bases, and 12 bases lay between the germline ends. CDR1 is SGDLS, CDR2 YYNGEE, per germline. The length of the CDR3 is 15 residues. CDR3 nucleotide sequence: TGTGCCAGCAGCGCCCGGGACACTTTGAACACTGAAGCTTTCTTT. It is translated as CASSARDTLNTEAFF.

This chain links TRBV6-4 with TRBJ1-1; TRBD1 agrees at 9 bases. V shed 2 bases, J shed 6 bases, and the junction held 10 bases outside the gene matches. Looked up from germline, CDR1 is MRHNA and CDR2 is SNTAGT. The CDR3 loop spans 16 amino acids. The CDR3, as DNA: TGTGCCAGCAGTGACAATCACAGGGGGCGGCCTGCTGAAGCTTTCTTT. It codes for CASSDNHRGRPAEAFF.

This clone was seen once. The chain links TRBV6-1 to TRBJ2-6; D gene unclear. V was shortened by 3 bases and J by 3 bases, with 9 bases between the two germline ends. Per germline, CDR1 MNHNS and CDR2 SASEGT. This CDR3 comprises 15 residues. The CDR3: CASSDAGYGANVLTF. Written as DNA, the CDR3 is TGTGCCAGCAGTGATGCCGGGTATGGGGCCAACGTCCTGACTTTC.

V usage is TRBV6-6 and J usage is TRBJ2-2; D not resolved. Trimming left V 4 bases short and J 6 bases short, with 12 bases between. The CDR3 runs to 14 residues. Germline values: CDR1 MNHNY, CDR2 SVGAGI (reference sequence). This chain's CDR3 is CASSSRVSAGELFF. The CDR3 DNA sequence: TGTGCCAGCAGTTCTAGGGTATCGGCCGGGGAGCTGTTTTTT.

This chain joins TRBV28 and TRBJ2-1; 11 bases match TRBD2. This CDR3 is built from 15 residues. The V and J ends lost 5 bases and 7 bases, in that order; junction bases with no gene match: 7. CDR1 and CDR2 (germline): MDHEN, SYDVKM. The CDR3 DNA sequence: TGTGCCAGCAGTCCTAATAGCGGGGGGGTGAATGAGCAGTTCTTC. This translates into CASSPNSGGVNEQFF.

This chain links TRBV5-8 with TRBJ1-5; D perhaps matches TRBD1 (6 bases). Germline V gene data show CDR1 as SGHTS and CDR2 as YDEGEE. This CDR3 contains 16 residues. Trimming removed 5 bases from V and 3 bases from J, with 18 bases in between. The CDR3 reads CASRYFSGTSNQPQHF. DNA of the CDR3: TGTGCCAGCAGATACTTCTCAGGGACATCCAATCAGCCCCAGCATTTT.

This clone has a handful of counts. The chain employs TRBV5-4 and TRBJ2-7; 8 nucleotides align to TRBD2. CDR1 is SGHNT and CDR2 is YYREEE in the germline V gene (reference sequence). This CDR3 is built from 15 residues. The junction had 7 bases not matched to a gene; V was cut back by 4 bases and J by 1 base. The CDR3 DNA sequence: TGTGCCAGCAGCCCCACTAGCGGAGCTTCCTACGAGCAGTACTTC. This translates into CASSPTSGASYEQYF.

There are many counts of this clone. This sample includes further DNA sequences coding for the same CDR3. The rearrangement uses TRBV28 and TRBJ2-1, with 12 bases identical to TRBD2. CDR3 length: 17 amino acids. Germline V CDR1 and CDR2: MDHEN, SYDVKM. V lost 6 bases and J lost 4; bases outside the gene matches: 10. CDR3 loop: CASSVQEGLAGYNEQFF. The CDR3 DNA sequence: TGTGCCAGCAGCGTCCAGGAGGGACTAGCGGGTTACAATGAGCAGTTCTTC.

The chain is built from TRBV5-1 and TRBJ2-5, with TRBD1 matching over 8 bases. The CDR3 spans 16 residues. The V gene end was trimmed by 5 bases and the J gene end by 0 bases; junction bases not matched to a gene: 9. Germline V gene lookup returns CDR1 SGHRS and CDR2 YFSETQ. For the CDR3, the DNA is TGCGCCAGCAGTAGGGGGACAGGATCGTACCAAGAGACCCAGTACTTC. The encoded protein is CASSRGTGSYQETQYF.

This chain uses TRBV7-2 with TRBJ1-1; unclear D gene. Germline V gene data show CDR1 as SGHTA and CDR2 as FQGNSA. Trimming removed 0 bases from V and 6 bases from J, with 14 bases in between. CDR3 length equals 15 residues. CDR3 sequence (DNA): TGTGCCAGCAGCTTAGCTTACCAGGCGGGCCCTGAAGCTTTCTTT. Its protein is CASSLAYQAGPEAFF. Together with reference TRBV7-2 and TRBJ1-1, the CDR3 gives the full variable domain: GAGVSQSPSNKVTEKGKDVELRCDPISGHTALYWYRQSLGQGLEFLIYFQGNSAPDKSGLPSDRFSAERTGGSVSTLTIQRTQQEDSAVYLCASSLAYQAGPEAFFGQGTRLTVV.

The DNA of the CDR3 is TGTGCCAGCAGCTTGAGGGCCCTATACAATGAGCAGTTCTTC. Translated: CASSLRALYNEQFF. The V and J genes are TRBV5-6 and TRBJ2-1; D gene uncertain. Germline-derived CDR1 and CDR2 are SGHDT and YYEEEE. This CDR3 has 14 amino acids. V lost 1 base and J 4 bases, leaving 9 bases between the germline ends.

This chain's CDR3 is CASSNKAGPAYEQYF. The DNA for the CDR3 is TGTGCCAGCAGTAATAAGGCAGGGCCGGCCTACGAGCAGTACTTC. The chain has TRBV6-1 and TRBJ2-7; a weak D match, TRBD1 (5 bases). The germline V and J ends were trimmed by 5 bases and 2 bases, with 16 bases remaining between them. The germline gives CDR1 MNHNS, CDR2 SASEGT. CDR3 length: 15 residues.

In this sample, this clone turned up once. The V and J genes are TRBV5-6 and TRBJ1-4; 7 nucleotides line up with TRBD1. CDR1 is SGHDT and CDR2 is YYEEEE in the germline V gene. The length of the CDR3 is 12 residues. J lost 10 bases, V lost 4 bases, and 4 bases had no gene match. The chain's CDR3 is CASSIRTGKLFF. CDR3 sequence (DNA): TGTGCCAGCAGCATTAGGACAGGAAAACTGTTTTTT. Filled out from reference TRBV5-6 and TRBJ1-4, the complete variable domain reads DAGVTQSPTHLIKTRGQQVTLRCSPKSGHDTVSWYQQALGQGPQFIFQYYEEEERQRGNFPDRFSGHQFPNYSSELNVNALLLGDSALYLCASSIRTGKLFFGSGTQLSVL.

The V call is TRBV6-5, the J call TRBJ1-6, with D unresolved. V lost 7 bases to trimming and J lost 3 bases, with 13 bases between them. Germline V gene sequence: CDR1 MNHEY, CDR2 SVGAGI. This CDR3 comprises 15 residues. CDR3 residues: CASNSLDNYNSPLHF. The CDR3 bases are TGTGCCAGCAATAGCCTGGATAACTATAATTCACCCCTCCACTTT.

The chain recombines TRBV4-3 with TRBJ2-6; 9 bases line up with TRBD1. V shed 1 base, J shed 2 bases, and the junction held 18 bases outside the gene matches. This CDR3 has 22 residues. The germline CDR1 and CDR2 sequences are LGHNA and YSLEER. DNA for the CDR3: TGCGCCAGCAGCCAAGGATCCCCGTTAATGACAGGGGGAGGGGCTGGGGCCAACGTCCTGACTTTC. Its protein is CASSQGSPLMTGGGAGANVLTF.